This T cell receptor beta chain was sequenced during a study of blood T cells in healthy people across ages. The length of the CDR3 is 15 residues. The germline gives CDR1 KGHSH, CDR2 LQKENI. A second about 7 to 11 cycle PCR used barcoded and J-beta primers. MiXCR, applied by TCRdb to the 5' RACE reads, yields one record per CDR3 protein. The table lists fewer than 950,000 distinct CDR3 sequences, roughly 50% of them singletons. This clonotype turned up a few times. Investigators took 9.5 to 10 milliliters of peripheral blood from every donor. This TCR was recovered from a man of 80 years or more in good health. This rearrangement joins TRBV18 to TRBJ2-4; TRBD1 matches 9 bases. The J call may be incorrect, as the DNA end agrees better with TRBJ2-7. Sample: blood. The CDR3 bases are TGTGCCAGCTCACCTTTACAGGGGGCTCTGGACGAGCAGTACTTC. It yields the protein CASSPLQGALDEQYF.